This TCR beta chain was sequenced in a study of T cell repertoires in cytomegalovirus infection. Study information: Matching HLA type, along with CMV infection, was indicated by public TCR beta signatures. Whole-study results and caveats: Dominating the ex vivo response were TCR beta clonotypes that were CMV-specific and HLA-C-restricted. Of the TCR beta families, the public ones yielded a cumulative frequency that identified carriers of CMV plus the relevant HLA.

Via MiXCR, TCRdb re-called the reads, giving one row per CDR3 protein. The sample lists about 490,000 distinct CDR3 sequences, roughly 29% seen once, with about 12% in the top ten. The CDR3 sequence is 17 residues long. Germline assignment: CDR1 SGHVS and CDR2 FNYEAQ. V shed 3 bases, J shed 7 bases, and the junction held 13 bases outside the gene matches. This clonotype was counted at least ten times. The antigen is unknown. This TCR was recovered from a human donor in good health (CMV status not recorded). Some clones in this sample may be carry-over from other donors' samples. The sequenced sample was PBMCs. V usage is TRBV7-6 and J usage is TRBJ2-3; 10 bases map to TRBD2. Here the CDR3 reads CASSFDNPGLANHTQYF. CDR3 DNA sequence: TGTGCCAGCAGCTTTGATAATCCGGGACTAGCGAACCATACGCAGTATTTT.